The sequence of this T cell receptor (beta chain) was determined in a study of CD8+CD57+ T cells in acquired aplastic anemia. Study overall: The DNA of sorted CD4+ and CD8+ cells averaged about 3 ug.

In patients chosen for sequencing, flow cytometry had shown CD8+CD57+ cell expansion. No therapy had been given to the patients at the time of blood sampling. About this clonotype: The antigen is undetermined.

Genomic DNA was employed as the template in profiling TCR beta VDJ and CDR3. TCRdb reprocessed the reads with MiXCR, giving one entry per CDR3 protein. The sample lists a few hundred thousand distinct CDR3 sequences, 56% seen once, with 1% to 1.5% in the top ten. Study-wide results and caveats: Researchers report that fewer than 30 CD8+ CDR3 sequences appeared in both patients and controls.

This CDR3 is 15 amino acids long. Trimming took 2 bases from V and 5 from J, leaving 15 bases between them. Germline V gives CDR1 SGHTA, CDR2 FQGNSA. The chain uses TRBV7-2 and TRBJ2-5; no firm D call. This receptor was taken from a human donor with aplastic anemia. The material sequenced was sorted CD4+, CD8+, or CD8+CD57+ T cells (not recorded which) from PBMCs. In nucleotides, the CDR3 is TGTGCCAGCAGCTTAACCCGGACGGAAGTGGAGACCCAGTACTTC. Residues: CASSLTRTEVETQYF.